The sequence of this TCR beta chain was determined in a study of CD8 T cells in Susac syndrome. With respect to this clonotype: Its matching antigen is unknown.

In contrast to the negatively isolated CD8+ and CD4+ T cells, TEMRA cells were FACS-enriched. With random hexamers, roughly 0.45 to 1 ug RNA was reverse transcribed. TCRdb redid the calling of the immunoSEQ multiplex PCR reads with MiXCR, one entry per CDR3 protein. Of under 200,000 distinct CDR3 sequences listed, about 95% are singletons. Study observations and caveats: Regarding the TCR sequencing and HLA analysis, the study admitted that a relatively small number of individuals were involved.

Germline assignment: CDR1 DFQATT and CDR2 SNEGSKA (reference sequence). Trimming removed 1 base at V and 10 bases at J, with 21 bases between. The CDR3 length is 15 residues. The material sequenced was CD4+ T cells from PBMCs. The origin of this receptor is a human donor in good health. This chain connects TRBV20-1 to TRBJ2-3, with D possibly matching TRBD2 (6 bases). The CDR3 DNA follows: TGCAGTGCTAGAGGCCCTCTGACTAGTCTAGAGTCGCAGTATTTT. Encoded protein: CSARGPLTSLESQYF.